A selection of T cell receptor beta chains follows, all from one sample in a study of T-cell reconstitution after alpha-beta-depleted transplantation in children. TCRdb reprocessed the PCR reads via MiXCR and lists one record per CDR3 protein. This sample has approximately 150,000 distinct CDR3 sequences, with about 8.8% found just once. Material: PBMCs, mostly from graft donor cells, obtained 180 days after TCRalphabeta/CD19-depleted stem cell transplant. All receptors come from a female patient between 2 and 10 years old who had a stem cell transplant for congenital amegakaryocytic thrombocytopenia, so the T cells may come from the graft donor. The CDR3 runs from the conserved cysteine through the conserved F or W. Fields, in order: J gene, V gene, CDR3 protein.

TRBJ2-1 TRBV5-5 CASSLGPANEQFF
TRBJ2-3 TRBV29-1 CSVEVAAGGLISQYF
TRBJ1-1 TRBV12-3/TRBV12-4 CASSFRARNTEAFF
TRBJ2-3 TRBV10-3 CAISESLAVSDTQYF
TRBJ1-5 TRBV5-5 CASRTHPRGNQPQHF
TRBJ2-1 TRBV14 CASSPLGEAAYNEQFF
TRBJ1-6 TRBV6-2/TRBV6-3 CASNREESPLHF
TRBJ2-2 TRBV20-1 CSANSFRGKNTGELFF
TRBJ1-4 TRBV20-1 CSASLVSFGEKLFF
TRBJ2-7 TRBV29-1 CSVDTSGSSYEQYF
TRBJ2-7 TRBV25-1 CASSMGTYGEQYF
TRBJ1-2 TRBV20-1 CSATGQIYGYTF
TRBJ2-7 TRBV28 CASSFPGYEQYF
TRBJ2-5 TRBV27 CASSTSTGVGTQYF
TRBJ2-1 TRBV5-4 CASSLISGSYNEQFF
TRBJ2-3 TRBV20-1 CSARELAGSLGTQYF
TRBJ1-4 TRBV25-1 CASSEWGEQGREKLFF
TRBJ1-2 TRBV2 CASSEGGTGNYGYTF
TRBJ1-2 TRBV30 CAWSASPRLGYTF
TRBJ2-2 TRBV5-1 CASSETLTGELFF
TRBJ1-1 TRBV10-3 CAISRTPNTEAFF
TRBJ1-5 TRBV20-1 CSARGSSNQPQHF
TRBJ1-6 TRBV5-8 CASSFPTSSYNSPLHF
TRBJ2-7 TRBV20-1 CSASYQGSYEQYF
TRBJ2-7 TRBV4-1 CASSQVGLGKSYEQYF
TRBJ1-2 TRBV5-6 CASGPGLSPYGYTF
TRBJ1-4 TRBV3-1 CASSQVEKLFF
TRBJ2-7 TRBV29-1 CSVVRDREPYEQYF
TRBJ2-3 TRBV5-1 CASSILQGPATDTQYF